Only a few counts were recorded for the clone carrying this T cell receptor beta chain. Antigen unknown. These data originate in a study of blood T cells in healthy people across ages. Primed by a sample-barcoded 5' primer and a J-beta primer mix, a second PCR proceeded for 7 to 11 cycles. TCRdb ran MiXCR on the 5' RACE reads and lists one entry per CDR3 protein. The data hold about 560,000 distinct CDR3 sequences, with roughly a quarter observed a single time. The CDR3 length is 12 residues. CDR1 and CDR2 (germline): ENHRY, SYGVKD. V was trimmed by 8 bases and J by 3 bases, leaving 7 bases between them. Study-wide findings and caveats: Both naive CD4+ cell counts and diversity were greater in long-lived donors than in aged donors. Roughly linear age-related decline in beta diversity appeared, significant by age 40.

The sample was also linked to a second study, of T cells of mothers and their children. That report notes: In the second PCR, M1S primer introduced barcodes and 2-4 random bases.

The sequence derives from a boy aged 2 to 10 in good health. The chain employs TRBV10-3 and TRBJ1-4; no firm D call. Input material: blood. CDR3 coding DNA: TGTGCCATCGGTGGGCCTAATGAAAAACTGTTTTTT. Translated, it gives CAIGGPNEKLFF.